Shown below are 13 T cell receptor beta chains from a single sample sequenced in a study of T cell changes during pregnancy in multiple sclerosis (dated by TCRdb to between 2018 and 2021). Library creation used the immunoSEQ multiplex PCR assay. TCRdb provides this immuneACCESS table in a form limited to in-frame rearrangements. Some clones are lacking; in checked studies, under half of them reflect an unresolved V gene, and why the rest are absent is not known. Counted in this sample were 30,000 to 40,000 clones; 85% to 95% of them appeared once. About 8.3% of the sample is held by the ten biggest clonotypes. The sequencing used CD8+ T cells from peripheral blood mononuclear cells, collected in the third trimester of pregnancy. All receptors come from a female donor with multiple sclerosis, enrolled in a pregnancy study.

The chain joins TRBV30 to TRBJ1-5; 7 bases are a match to TRBD1. The CDR3 sequence is 13 residues long. V gave up 1 base and J gave up 5 bases; unmatched junction bases: 2. Germline V lookup: CDR1 GTSNPN, CDR2 SVGIG (reference sequence). The CDR3 region has the DNA TGTGCCTGGAGTGAAGGGGGCCATCAGCCCCAGCATTTT. This codes for CAWSEGGHQPQHF.

The chain joins TRBV25-1 to TRBJ1-2, with a weak D call TRBD1 (6 bases). The germline V gene encodes CDR1 MGHDK and CDR2 SYGVNS. The V and J ends lost 4 bases and 5 bases respectively, with 17 bases between them. The CDR3 totals 15 residues. The CDR3 nucleotides are TGTGCCAGCAGTGGACTCAACAGGGTTGGGTATGGCTACACCTTC. Encoded protein: CASSGLNRVGYGYTF.

The J gene is TRBJ2-1, the V gene TRBV5-1; weak D call: TRBD1 (7 bases). This CDR3 spans 18 amino acids. Between the trimmed V and J ends, which lost 4 bases and 8 bases, there was a span of 28 bases. Germline lookup yields CDR1 SGHRS and CDR2 YFSETQ. The CDR3 DNA reads TGCGCCAGCAGCCCTCCATACACGGGCTTCCCCAGGGGGGATGAGCAGTTCTTC. Amino acids: CASSPPYTGFPRGDEQFF.

The chain recombines TRBV11-2 with TRBJ2-7, with D possibly matching TRBD1 (5 bases). Germline values: CDR1 SGHAT, CDR2 FQNNGV. The CDR3 spans 13 residues. V lost 3 bases and J 3 bases, leaving 9 bases between the germline ends. The CDR3 loop is CASSFGDSYEQYF. CDR3 coding DNA: TGTGCCAGCAGCTTCGGCGACAGCTACGAGCAGTACTTC.

The chain joins TRBV25-1 to TRBJ1-2; unclear D gene. Deletions cut 5 bases from V and 7 bases from J, with 14 bases between. CDR3 length: 13 residues. Per the germline V gene, CDR1 is MGHDK and CDR2 is SYGVNS. The CDR3 bases are TGTGCCAGCAGTCTTGGGGAGGGCTTTGGCTACACCTTC. It is translated as CASSLGEGFGYTF.

The gene calls are TRBV4-2 and TRBJ1-1, with 8 bases matching TRBD1. The CDR3 loop spans 14 amino acids. The V and J ends lost 4 bases and 6 bases, in that order; junction bases with no gene match: 7. Germline CDR1 LGHNA, CDR2 YNFKEQ. CDR3 bases: TGTGCCAGCAGCCGAACAGGGGGTCAGCCTGAAGCTTTCTTT. Its translation: CASSRTGGQPEAFF.

The J gene is TRBJ1-1, the V gene TRBV6-5, with D tentatively TRBD1 (5 bases). This CDR3 is built from 16 residues. Trimming cost V 0 bases and J 3 bases, with 14 bases left between them. Germline-derived CDR1 and CDR2 are MNHEY and SVGAGI. This CDR3 is CASSYSNWGRDTEAFF. CDR3 coding DNA: TGTGCCAGCAGTTACTCGAATTGGGGCAGGGACACTGAAGCTTTCTTT.

This chain links TRBV13 with TRBJ1-2; no reliable D call. CDR1 is PRHDT, CDR2 FYEKMQ, per germline (reference sequence). V was shortened by 5 bases and J by 3 bases, with 10 bases between the two germline ends. The CDR3 is 13 residues long. The CDR3 DNA reads TGTGCCAGCAGCGCTATCGGGGACTATGGCTACACCTTC. Protein: CASSAIGDYGYTF.

V and J are TRBV20-1 and TRBJ1-2; D uncertain. Germline V gene sequence: CDR1 DFQATT, CDR2 SNEGSKA (reference sequence). V dropped 4 bases and J dropped 4 bases, with 4 bases sitting between them. This CDR3 has 10 amino acids. CDR3 sequence (DNA): TGCAGTGCTAACATCTATGGCTACACCTTC. Protein sequence: CSANIYGYTF.

This clone was counted once. This rearrangement joins TRBV6-1 to TRBJ2-3; the D gene is possibly TRBD2 (6 bases). This CDR3 contains 16 residues. Germline V gene lookup returns CDR1 MNHNS and CDR2 SASEGT. V was pared by 2 bases and J by 5 bases, with 17 bases between. The CDR3 protein is CASSEIGLGGVDTQYF. In nucleotides, the CDR3 is TGTGCCAGCAGTGAAATTGGGCTGGGAGGTGTAGATACGCAGTATTTT.

This chain's CDR3 is CASSVASGGTYYEQYF. The CDR3 DNA reads TGTGCCAGCAGCGTAGCGAGCGGGGGTACTTACTACGAGCAGTACTTC. The J gene is TRBJ2-7, the V gene TRBV9; 8 bases fit TRBD2. CDR1 and CDR2 from the germline V gene are SGDLS and YYNGEE. There are 16 residues in the CDR3. V trimming: 0 bases; J trimming: 3 bases; junction bases outside the gene matches: 8.

This clone appeared a few times. The chain uses TRBV7-9 and TRBJ2-5; tentatively, D is TRBD1 (5 bases). Germline values: CDR1 SEHNR, CDR2 FQNEAQ (reference sequence). The CDR3 totals 18 residues. The V end was cut by 1 base, the J end by 5 bases, with 23 bases between. The CDR3 sequence is CASSLEGSTQGFVETQYF. The CDR3 region has the DNA TGTGCCAGCAGCTTAGAAGGGTCCACCCAGGGTTTCGTCGAGACCCAGTACTTC.

The chain joins TRBV4-2 to TRBJ2-2, with 7 bases lining up with TRBD2. Germline V CDR1 and CDR2: LGHNA, YNFKEQ. CDR3 length: 13 amino acids. V shed 5 bases, J shed 6 bases, and the junction held 3 bases outside the gene matches. The CDR3 here is CASSSRESGELFF. The DNA for the CDR3 is TGTGCCAGCAGCTCGCGGGAGTCCGGGGAGCTGTTTTTT.